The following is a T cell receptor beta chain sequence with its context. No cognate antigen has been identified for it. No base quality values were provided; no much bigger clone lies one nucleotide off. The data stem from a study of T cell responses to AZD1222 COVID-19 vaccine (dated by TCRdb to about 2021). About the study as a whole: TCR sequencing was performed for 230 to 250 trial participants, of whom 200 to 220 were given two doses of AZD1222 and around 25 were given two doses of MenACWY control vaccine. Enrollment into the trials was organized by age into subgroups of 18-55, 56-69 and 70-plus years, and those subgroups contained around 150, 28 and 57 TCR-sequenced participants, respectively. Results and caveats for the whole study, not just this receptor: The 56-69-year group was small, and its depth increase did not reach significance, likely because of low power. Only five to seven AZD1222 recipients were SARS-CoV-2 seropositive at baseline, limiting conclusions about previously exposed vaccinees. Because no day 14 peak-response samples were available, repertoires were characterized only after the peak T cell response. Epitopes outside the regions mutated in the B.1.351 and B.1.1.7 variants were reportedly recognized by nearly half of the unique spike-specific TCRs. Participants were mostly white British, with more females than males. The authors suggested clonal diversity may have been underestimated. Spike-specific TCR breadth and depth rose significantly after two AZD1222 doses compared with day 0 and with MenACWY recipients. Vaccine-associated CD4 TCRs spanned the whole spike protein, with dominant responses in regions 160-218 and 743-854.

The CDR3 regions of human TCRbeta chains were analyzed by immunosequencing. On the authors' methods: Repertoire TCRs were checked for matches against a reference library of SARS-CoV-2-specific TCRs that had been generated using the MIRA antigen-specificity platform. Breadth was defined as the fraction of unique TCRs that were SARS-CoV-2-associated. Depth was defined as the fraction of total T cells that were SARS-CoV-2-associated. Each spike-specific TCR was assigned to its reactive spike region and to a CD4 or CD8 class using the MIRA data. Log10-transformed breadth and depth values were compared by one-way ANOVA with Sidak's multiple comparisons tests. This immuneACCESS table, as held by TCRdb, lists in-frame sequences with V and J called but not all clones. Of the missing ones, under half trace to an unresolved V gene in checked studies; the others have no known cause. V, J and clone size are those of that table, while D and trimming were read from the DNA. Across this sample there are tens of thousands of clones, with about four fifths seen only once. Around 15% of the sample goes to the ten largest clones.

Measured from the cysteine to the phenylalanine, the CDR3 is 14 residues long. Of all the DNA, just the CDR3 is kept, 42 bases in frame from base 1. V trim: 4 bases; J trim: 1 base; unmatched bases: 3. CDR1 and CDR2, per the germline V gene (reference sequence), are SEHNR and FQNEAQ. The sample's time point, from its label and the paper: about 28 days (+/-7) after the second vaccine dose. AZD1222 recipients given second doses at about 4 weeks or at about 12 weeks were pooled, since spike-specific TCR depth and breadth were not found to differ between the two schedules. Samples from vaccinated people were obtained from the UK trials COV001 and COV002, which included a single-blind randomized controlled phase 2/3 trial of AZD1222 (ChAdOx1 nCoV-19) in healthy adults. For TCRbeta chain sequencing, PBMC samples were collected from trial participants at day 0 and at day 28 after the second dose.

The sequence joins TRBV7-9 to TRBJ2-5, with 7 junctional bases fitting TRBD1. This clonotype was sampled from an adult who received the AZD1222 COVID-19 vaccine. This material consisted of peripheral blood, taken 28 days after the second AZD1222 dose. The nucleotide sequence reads TGTGCCAGCAGCTCAGGACAGGTCCAAGAGACCCAGTACTTC. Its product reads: CASSSGQVQETQYF.